This T cell receptor (beta chain) derives from a study of T cell changes during pregnancy in multiple sclerosis. Trimming cost V 0 bases and J 6 bases; bases outside gene matches: 8. This CDR3 has 16 amino acids. Germline assignment: CDR1 SGHRS and CDR2 YFSETQ. The data were produced by immunoSEQ multiplex PCR, yet TCRdb's version contains in-frame clones alone and is incomplete. The sample shows about 85,000 clones, about 89% of them seen only once. The sample holds one count of this clone. Specimen: peripheral blood, collected in the first trimester of pregnancy. The chain links TRBV5-1 to TRBJ2-3; TRBD2 agrees at 9 bases. The source of this sequence is a female donor with multiple sclerosis, enrolled in a pregnancy study. The CDR3 protein is CASSLDRGRGSDTQYF. DNA of the CDR3: TGCGCCAGCAGCTTGGATCGCGGGAGGGGGTCGGATACGCAGTATTTT.